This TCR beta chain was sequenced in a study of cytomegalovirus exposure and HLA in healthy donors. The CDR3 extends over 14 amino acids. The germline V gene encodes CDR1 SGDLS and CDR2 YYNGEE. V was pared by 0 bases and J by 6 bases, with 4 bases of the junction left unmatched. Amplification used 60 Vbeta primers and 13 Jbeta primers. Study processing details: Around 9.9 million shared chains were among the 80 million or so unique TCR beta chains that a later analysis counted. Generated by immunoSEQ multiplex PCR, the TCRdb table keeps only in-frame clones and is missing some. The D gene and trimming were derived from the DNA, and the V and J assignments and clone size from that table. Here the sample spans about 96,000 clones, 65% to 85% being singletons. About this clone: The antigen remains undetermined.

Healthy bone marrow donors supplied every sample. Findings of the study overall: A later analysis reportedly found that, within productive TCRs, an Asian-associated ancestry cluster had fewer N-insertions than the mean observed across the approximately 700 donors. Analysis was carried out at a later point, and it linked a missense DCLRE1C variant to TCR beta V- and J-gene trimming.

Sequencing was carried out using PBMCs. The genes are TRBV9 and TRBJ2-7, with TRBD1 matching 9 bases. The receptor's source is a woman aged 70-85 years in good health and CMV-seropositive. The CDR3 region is CASSVGTGVGEQYF. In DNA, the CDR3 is TGTGCCAGCAGCGTAGGGACAGGGGTCGGCGAGCAGTACTTC.